The rows below give T cell receptor beta chains drawn from one sample of a study of beta chain features in type 1 diabetes. Assay: immunoSEQ multiplex PCR; the TCRdb copy retains only in-frame clones and omits some. Among some 350,000 clones, roughly 14% were seen once, and the ten largest hold approximately 0.016%. The sample consisted of naive CD4+ T cells from blood. The origin of the receptors is a woman between 18 and 29 years old with type 1 diabetes. CDR3s include the opening cysteine and the closing phenylalanine or tryptophan. D genes are given only for firm matches. The size of a clone is reported for some rows only, either as once, few or many, or as a class for expanded clones.

clone_size,d_call,j_call,v_call,cdr3_nt,cdr3_aa
-,TRBD1,TRBJ1-5,TRBV28,TGTGCCAGCAGTTTACTCCCCGGACCGACAGGGCAGCCCCAGCATTTT,CASSLLPGPTGQPQHF
few,-,TRBJ1-5,TRBV30,TGTGCCTGGAGGTCTGGGGGCAGGCAGCCCCAGCATTTT,CAWRSGGRQPQHF
-,-,TRBJ1-1,TRBV27,TGTGCCAATCAGCTTACGGGTCGCCCTGAAGCTTTCTTT,CANQLTGRPEAFF
few,-,TRBJ2-2,TRBV6-6,TGTGCCAGCAGTTACTGGTCAGGCCACACCGGGGAGCTGTTTTTT,CASSYWSGHTGELFF
-,TRBD1,TRBJ1-1,TRBV25-1,TGTGCCAGCAGTGAATGGGTACCGGGGGCAGGGGGCACTGAAGCTTTCTTT,CASSEWVPGAGGTEAFF
-,-,TRBJ2-2,TRBV7-9,TGTGCCAGCAGCTTAGCAACAGCCACCGGGGAGCTGTTTTTT,CASSLATATGELFF
-,-,TRBJ2-2,TRBV5-1,TGCGCCAGCAGCTTGGCCCCAGGGGTTACCGGGGAGCTGTTTTTT,CASSLAPGVTGELFF
few,-,TRBJ1-1,TRBV9,TGTGCCAGCAGCGCCGCAGGGCACACTGAAGCTTTCTTT,CASSAAGHTEAFF
-,-,TRBJ2-5,TRBV4-3,TGCGCCAGCAGCCAAGGGGTTAGCGCAGAGACCCAGTACTTC,CASSQGVSAETQYF
few,-,TRBJ2-7,TRBV7-9,TGTGCCAGCAGCTTTGGTGCAGGCCCCTACGAGCAGTACTTC,CASSFGAGPYEQYF
-,TRBD1,TRBJ2-7,TRBV6-1,TGTGCCAGCACCTCCGGACAGGGCGGCTACGAGCAGTACTTC,CASTSGQGGYEQYF
-,TRBD1,TRBJ1-5,TRBV7-2,TGTGCCAGCAGACCGACAGGGGGTATCAAACAGCCCCAGCATTTT,CASRPTGGIKQPQHF
few,TRBD1,TRBJ2-7,TRBV9,TGTGCCAGCAGCCCTCAGGGGGCCTCATACTACGAGCAGTACTTC,CASSPQGASYYEQYF
few,TRBD2,TRBJ2-5,TRBV4-2,TGTGCCAGCAGCCAAGCGCCGACCGCGGGGGGGGAGACCCAGTACTTC,CASSQAPTAGGETQYF
few,-,TRBJ2-1,TRBV5-1,TGCGCCAGTCACGCCTCGGGAAGCTCCTACAATGAGCAGTTCTTC,CASHASGSSYNEQFF
-,TRBD2,TRBJ2-2,TRBV7-9,TGTGCCAGCAGCCCACCGGGACTAGCGGGAGGAGGTGGCGGGGAGCTGTTTTTT,CASSPPGLAGGGGGELFF
-,-,TRBJ1-2,TRBV7-2,TGTGCCAGCAGCTTAAGGGCGGGGGGATCACCCACGGGCTATGGCTACACCTTC,CASSLRAGGSPTGYGYTF
few,TRBD2,TRBJ2-5,TRBV6-6,TGTGCCAGCAGATCAGGACTAGCGGGGCAAGAGACCCAGTACTTC,CASRSGLAGQETQYF
few,TRBD1,TRBJ1-5,TRBV6-5,TGTGCCAGCCGACAGGGAGGCAATCAGCCCCAGCATTTT,CASRQGGNQPQHF
-,-,TRBJ1-1,TRBV10-3,TGTGCCATCAGTGACGCCTCCGTAGGGACATCCACTGAAGCTTTCTTT,CAISDASVGTSTEAFF
few,-,TRBJ1-5,TRBV2,TGTGCCAGCAGTGTTGAGGTGGGTCAGCCCCAGCATTTT,CASSVEVGQPQHF
few,-,TRBJ2-3,TRBV14,TGTGCCAGCAGCCAGGGAAGCGGCGATACGCAGTATTTT,CASSQGSGDTQYF
-,-,TRBJ2-4,TRBV13,TGTGCCAGAGCACTAGCCAAAAACATTCAGTACTTC,CARALAKNIQYF
few,-,TRBJ2-7,TRBV7-3,TGTGCCAGCAGCTTAACGGGTGACTCTGCCTACGAGCAGTACTTC,CASSLTGDSAYEQYF
few,-,TRBJ2-3,TRBV14,TGTGCCAGCAGCCAAGCGATCGAAACTGGTACGCAGTATTTT,CASSQAIETGTQYF
few,-,TRBJ2-7,TRBV6-1,TGTGCCAGCAGTGGCCAGATTGCCTACGAGCAGTACTTC,CASSGQIAYEQYF
few,-,TRBJ1-5,TRBV7-2,TGTGCCAGCAGCTTAGACAGGGTCGATCAGCCCCAGCATTTT,CASSLDRVDQPQHF
few,TRBD2,TRBJ2-1,TRBV29-1,TGCAGCGTCCGGACTAGCGGGAGCTTTTATGAGCAGTTCTTC,CSVRTSGSFYEQFF
-,-,TRBJ1-1,TRBV5-4,TGTGCCAGCAGGTACGGACAGAACACTGAAGCTTTCTTT,CASRYGQNTEAFF
-,TRBD1,TRBJ2-4,TRBV19,TGTGCCAGTAGTTTTCGGACAGGGGGTCAGTACTTC,CASSFRTGGQYF
few,-,TRBJ2-4,TRBV27,TGTGCCAGCAGTTCTCAATCGGCGGGAGCCAAAAACATTCAGTACTTC,CASSSQSAGAKNIQYF
few,-,TRBJ2-7,TRBV7-9,TGTGCCAGCAGTGCAGTTCCCACCCCCTACGAGCAGTACTTC,CASSAVPTPYEQYF
few,TRBD2,TRBJ2-1,TRBV15,TGTGCCACCAGCAGTATCAGCCGGCGACGGGAGGACAATGAGCAGTTCTTC,CATSSISRRREDNEQFF
-,TRBD2,TRBJ2-7,TRBV11-2,TGTGCCAGCAGCTTAGCGGGAGGAACTTGGTACGAGCAGTACTTC,CASSLAGGTWYEQYF
-,-,TRBJ2-3,TRBV18,TGTGCCAGCTCACCAGGCCTAGCGACCACAGATACGCAGTATTTT,CASSPGLATTDTQYF
-,-,TRBJ2-3,TRBV11-2,TGTGCCAGCCACCGGGACTTCTCAGATACGCAGTATTTT,CASHRDFSDTQYF
-,-,TRBJ2-1,TRBV7-9,TGTGCCAGCAGCCCACGGAAGGAGGAGCAGTTCTTC,CASSPRKEEQFF
-,-,TRBJ2-3,TRBV29-1,TGCAGCCATATAACAGGGACAGATACGCAGTATTTT,CSHITGTDTQYF
few,-,TRBJ2-7,TRBV7-9,TGTGCCAGCACCAGGGCGGGGCCAAGCTACGAGCAGTACTTC,CASTRAGPSYEQYF
few,TRBD1,TRBJ2-1,TRBV28,TGTGCCAGCAGTTCAGGGGGCCATTCAGAAGGCAATGAGCAGTTCTTC,CASSSGGHSEGNEQFF
few,TRBD1,TRBJ1-5,TRBV28,TGTGCCAGCAGGCCGGGACAGGCCCATCAGCCCCAGCATTTT,CASRPGQAHQPQHF
-,TRBD2,TRBJ2-1,TRBV7-3,TGTGCCAGCAGCGCGGGACTAGCGAGCAATGAGCAGTTCTTC,CASSAGLASNEQFF
-,TRBD2,TRBJ2-7,TRBV16,TGTGCCAGCAGCCAATATCAGCGGGAAAGCGGGAGGGCGAAGTACTTC,CASSQYQRESGRAKYF
few,-,TRBJ1-5,TRBV7-6,TGTGCCAGCAGCTTACAGGGTGGCAATCAGCCCCAGCATTTT,CASSLQGGNQPQHF
few,TRBD2,TRBJ2-5,TRBV9,TGTGCCAGCAGCGTAGGACCGGGAGGGAAGCAAGAGACCCAGTACTTC,CASSVGPGGKQETQYF
-,-,TRBJ2-3,TRBV7-9,TGTGCCAGCAGCTCCGGACAGACAGAAGCAGATACGCAGTATTTT,CASSSGQTEADTQYF
-,TRBD2,TRBJ2-1,TRBV6-5,TGTGCCAGATCGGGACTAGCGGGAAGAGGAGAGCAGTTCTTC,CARSGLAGRGEQFF
-,TRBD1,TRBJ2-1,TRBV5-1,TGCGCCAGCAGCCCGGGACAGGGTGGGTACAATGAGCAGTTCTTC,CASSPGQGGYNEQFF
few,-,TRBJ2-5,TRBV27,TGTGCCAGCAGTTCCGGGTGGACCCAGTACTTC,CASSSGWTQYF
few,-,TRBJ2-1,TRBV7-2,TGTGCCAGCAGCCTGAGTTACAATGAGCAGTTCTTC,CASSLSYNEQFF